The 30 T cell receptor beta chains listed next were all sequenced from one sample in a study of blood T cell repertoires in COVID-19. Sequenced by immunoSEQ multiplex PCR; TCRdb stores in-frame clones only, minus some. The repertoire holds approximately 360,000 clones, around 90% seen once, with 6.5% to 8% in the top ten. The material sequenced was peripheral blood. The origin of the receptors is a man younger than 35 with active or convalescent COVID-19.

The V gene is TRBV4-2, the J gene TRBJ1-5; D remains ambiguous. Trimming left V 2 bases short and J 9 bases short, with 14 bases between. The length of the CDR3 is 14 residues. CDR1 is LGHNA, CDR2 YNFKEQ, per germline. CDR3 in DNA: TGTGCCAGCAGCCAAAACATAGCCGCCCGGCCCCAGCATTTT. Amino acids: CASSQNIAARPQHF.

The chain links TRBV6-1 to TRBJ1-2; 7 nucleotides align to TRBD1. The CDR3 is 16 residues long. The germline gives CDR1 MNHNS, CDR2 SASEGT. The J segment lost 4 bases and the V segment lost 2 bases, leaving 10 bases of the junction unmatched. DNA of the CDR3: TGTGCCAGCAGTGAATCCGGAATAGGGACAGCCTATGGCTACACCTTC. It is translated as CASSESGIGTAYGYTF.

The chain joins TRBV18 to TRBJ2-1; 7 nucleotides align to TRBD1. This CDR3 has 15 amino acids. CDR1 and CDR2 from the germline V gene are KGHSH and LQKENI. Trimming removed 4 bases from V and 4 bases from J; junction bases left unmatched: 7. CDR3 residues: CASSRGQDLYNEQFF. CDR3 DNA sequence: TGTGCCAGCTCACGAGGACAGGACTTATACAATGAGCAGTTCTTC.

V gene TRBV6-2 or TRBV6-3 combines with J gene TRBJ2-1; perhaps TRBD2 as D (5 bases). Deletions cut 2 bases from V and 6 bases from J, with 11 bases between. Germline V gene sequence: CDR1 MNHEY, CDR2 SVGEGT. The CDR3 extends over 14 amino acids. CDR3: CASSYLARSNEQFF. Written as DNA, the CDR3 is TGTGCCAGCAGTTACCTAGCACGGTCCAATGAGCAGTTCTTC.

V usage is TRBV4-3 and J usage is TRBJ1-5, with unresolved D. Germline CDR1 LGHNA, CDR2 YSLEER. The V end lost 5 bases, the J end lost 6 bases, and 17 bases lay between the germline ends. This CDR3 has 15 amino acids. The CDR3 nucleotides read TGCGCCAGCAGCGATAGTGTGCGGGGATTTCAGCCCCAGCATTTT. Amino acid sequence: CASSDSVRGFQPQHF.

J is TRBJ1-5 and V is TRBV28; 8 nucleotides agree with TRBD1. The CDR3 runs to 16 residues. From germline, CDR1 is MDHEN and CDR2 SYDVKM. J was trimmed by 4 bases and V by 2 bases; bases with no gene match: 7. The CDR3 protein is CASSLGLQGENQPQHF. The CDR3 DNA is TGTGCCAGCAGTTTAGGTTTACAGGGGGAAAATCAGCCCCAGCATTTT.

In its sample, this clone was seen once. V gene TRBV18 combines with J gene TRBJ1-5, with 9 bases fitting TRBD1. CDR1 is KGHSH and CDR2 is LQKENI in the germline V gene. This CDR3 comprises 17 residues. V trimming: 4 bases; J trimming: 5 bases; junction bases outside the gene matches: 12. The CDR3 sequence is CASSLFLGTGSDQPQHF. The CDR3 nucleotides read TGTGCCAGCTCACTTTTCTTGGGGACAGGGTCGGATCAGCCCCAGCATTTT.

The table lists this clone with a count of one. The V and J genes are TRBV6-5 and TRBJ1-1, with a weak D call TRBD1 (6 bases). The CDR3 has 13 residues. Germline V CDR1 and CDR2: MNHEY, SVGAGI. The V and J ends lost 5 bases and 3 bases respectively, with 10 bases between them. The CDR3 DNA is TGTGCCAGCAGTCGACAGGTGTACACTGAAGCTTTCTTT. Encoded protein: CASSRQVYTEAFF.

V is TRBV5-5 and J is TRBJ1-6, with unresolved D. Trimming left V 0 bases short and J 0 bases short, with 7 bases between. This CDR3 comprises 16 residues. The germline CDR1 and CDR2 sequences are SGHKS and YYEKEE (reference sequence). CDR3 in amino acids: CASSLATSSYNSPLHF. The CDR3 coding sequence is TGTGCCAGCAGCTTGGCCACAAGCTCCTATAATTCACCCCTCCACTTT.

This clone was observed a single time. This chain uses TRBV11-1 with TRBJ1-5, with 8 bases lining up with TRBD1. There are 13 residues in the CDR3. The trim removed 5 bases at V and 5 bases at J, leaving 2 bases unmatched. The germline V gene encodes CDR1 SGHAT and CDR2 FQDESV (reference sequence). The CDR3 sequence: CASSQGADQPQHF. CDR3 DNA: TGTGCCAGCAGCCAGGGGGCCGATCAGCCCCAGCATTTT.

This rearrangement joins TRBV2 to TRBJ2-7, with 7 bases identical to TRBD1. The V gene's germline CDR1 is SNHLY and CDR2 FYNNEI. CDR3 length: 14 amino acids. The J segment lost 4 bases and the V segment lost 7 bases, leaving 10 bases of the junction unmatched. The chain's CDR3 is CASIFRTGPYEQYF. The CDR3 region has the DNA TGTGCCAGCATTTTCAGGACAGGACCTTACGAGCAGTACTTC.

The V call is TRBV10-2, the J call TRBJ2-5; D remains ambiguous. CDR3 size: 12 residues. Germline values: CDR1 WSHSY, CDR2 SAAADI. V lost 8 bases and J lost 5, with 12 bases in between. The CDR3 loop reads CASGVSEETQYF. CDR3 coding DNA: TGCGCCAGCGGAGTGAGTGAGGAGACCCAGTACTTC.

The chain links TRBV4-3 to TRBJ2-3; TRBD1 is a possible D gene (6 bases). Germline assignment: CDR1 LGHNA and CDR2 YSLEER. CDR3 length equals 13 residues. Trimming shortened V by 8 bases and J by 0 bases, and 9 bases separated the two germline ends. The CDR3 here is CASATGSTDTQYF. The DNA of the CDR3 is TGCGCCAGCGCAACAGGGAGCACAGATACGCAGTATTTT.

The chain joins TRBV6-4 to TRBJ2-5, with 12 nucleotides matching TRBD2. The CDR3 extends over 15 amino acids. Germline V CDR1 and CDR2: MRHNA, SNTAGT. V dropped 3 bases and J dropped 1; count of bases not matched to a gene: 0. Here the CDR3 reads CASSETSGGQETQYF. The CDR3 nucleotides read TGTGCCAGCAGTGAGACTAGCGGGGGCCAAGAGACCCAGTACTTC.

This chain connects TRBV7-6 to TRBJ2-4; 11 nucleotides match TRBD1. The CDR3 length is 17 residues. From germline, CDR1 is SGHVS and CDR2 FNYEAQ. Losses at the gene ends were 0 bases for V and 9 bases for J; bases not matched to a gene: 10. The DNA of the CDR3 is TGTGCCAGCAGCTTAGCGCCCCGGACAGGGGGCGCAGGCATTCAGTACTTC. This gives the protein CASSLAPRTGGAGIQYF.

The rearrangement links TRBV28 to TRBJ1-3; tentative D call: TRBD1 (5 bases). V lost 1 base and J 0 bases, leaving 16 bases between the germline ends. Germline assignment: CDR1 MDHEN and CDR2 SYDVKM. CDR3 length: 18 amino acids. The CDR3 coding sequence is TGTGCCAGCAGTTTATACCCGGGGGTGGACATCTCTGGAAACACCATATATTTT. Its translation: CASSLYPGVDISGNTIYF.

This rearrangement joins TRBV2 to TRBJ2-5, with no clear D. The CDR3 extends over 13 amino acids. Germline lookup yields CDR1 SNHLY and CDR2 FYNNEI. With 10 bases removed from V and 0 bases from J, the gap between germline ends came to 12 bases. The DNA of the CDR3 is TGTGCCATCCCGGCAGCGTACCAAGAGACCCAGTACTTC. Amino acids: CAIPAAYQETQYF. The variable domain in full, completed from reference TRBV2 and TRBJ2-5, reads EPEVTQTPSHQVTQMGQEVILRCVPISNHLYFYWYRQILGQKVEFLVSFYNNEISEKSEIFDDQFSVERPDGSNFTLKIRSTKLEDSAMYFCAIPAAYQETQYFGPGTRLLVL.

The chain links TRBV19 to TRBJ1-4; TRBD1 is a possible D gene (5 bases). V dropped 6 bases and J dropped 8 bases, with 13 bases sitting between them. CDR3 size: 13 residues. Germline assignment: CDR1 LNHDA and CDR2 SQIVND (reference sequence). In DNA form, the CDR3 reads TGTGCCAGTAGGCTCGCGGGGCAAGAAAAACTGTTTTTT. It yields the protein CASRLAGQEKLFF.

The rearrangement uses TRBV5-5 and TRBJ2-1, with 8 bases lining up with TRBD2. The CDR3 is 15 residues long. Looked up from germline, CDR1 is SGHKS and CDR2 is YYEKEE (reference sequence). V shed 2 bases and J 2 bases; nucleotides not matched to a gene: 3. This CDR3 is CASSLISGAYNEQFF. DNA for the CDR3: TGTGCCAGCAGCTTAATTAGCGGGGCCTACAATGAGCAGTTCTTC.

The chain has TRBV7-2 and TRBJ1-2; the D gene is possibly TRBD1 (5 bases). In germline, CDR1 is SGHTA, CDR2 FQGNSA. V lost 5 bases to trimming and J lost 5 bases, with 21 bases between them. The CDR3 has 16 residues. CDR3 protein: CASSGRDGGTTYGYTF. DNA of the CDR3: TGTGCCAGCAGCGGACGGGACGGAGGGACGACTTATGGCTACACCTTC. The variable domain in full, completed from reference TRBV7-2 and TRBJ1-2, reads GAGVSQSPSNKVTEKGKDVELRCDPISGHTALYWYRQSLGQGLEFLIYFQGNSAPDKSGLPSDRFSAERTGGSVSTLTIQRTQQEDSAVYLCASSGRDGGTTYGYTFGSGTRLTVV.

This clone was seen a single time. The chain has TRBV6-5 and TRBJ2-1; 11 bases line up with TRBD2. The germline V gene has CDR1 MNHEY and CDR2 SVGAGI. V lost 2 bases to trimming and J lost 6 bases; unmatched junction nucleotides: 6. The CDR3 length is 16 residues. The CDR3 nucleotides read TGTGCCAGCAGTTACACGGGACTAGCGGAAGCCAATGAGCAGTTCTTC. Translation gives CASSYTGLAEANEQFF.

This sequence joins TRBV15 and TRBJ1-3, with 9 bases that match TRBD1. Unmatched junction bases numbered 1, after V lost 0 bases and J lost 7 bases. CDR1 and CDR2 from the germline V gene are LNHNV and YYDKDF (reference sequence). This CDR3 region has 14 residues. CDR3 residues: CATSRDTGGNTIYF. The CDR3 DNA reads as TGTGCCACCAGCAGAGACACAGGGGGCAACACCATATATTTT.

This chain connects TRBV11-3 to TRBJ2-1; TRBD2 is a possible D gene (5 bases). The CDR3 has 13 amino acids. V dropped 4 bases and J dropped 9 bases, with 13 bases sitting between them. Germline V gives CDR1 SGHNT, CDR2 YENEEA. The DNA for the CDR3 is TGTGCCAGCAGCTCCAATCGGGGAAGTGAGCAGTTCTTC. Residues: CASSSNRGSEQFF.

This chain connects TRBV27 to TRBJ1-2; 8 bases map to TRBD1. V was clipped by 2 bases and J by 8 bases; unmatched bases: 10. Germline assignment: CDR1 MNHEY and CDR2 SMNVEV (reference sequence). The CDR3 has 15 residues. The CDR3 bases are TGTGCCAGCAGTTTAGGTGGGACAGGCCTCTCCGGCTACACCTTC. As protein: CASSLGGTGLSGYTF.

This clone occurred once. The rearrangement joins TRBV6-6 to TRBJ1-5; 8 nucleotides match TRBD1. Germline V gives CDR1 MNHNY, CDR2 SVGAGI (reference sequence). V lost 4 bases and J lost 2; bases outside the gene matches: 7. CDR3 length equals 16 residues. The CDR3 sequence: CASSSTDRGGNQPQHF. CDR3 coding DNA: TGTGCCAGCAGTTCCACCGACAGGGGCGGCAATCAGCCCCAGCATTTT.

The V and J genes are TRBV24-1 and TRBJ2-7; a weak D match, TRBD2 (5 bases). Trimming left V 7 bases short and J 3 bases short, with 12 bases between. The CDR3 covers 13 residues. Germline-derived CDR1 and CDR2 are KGHDR and SFDVKD. As DNA, the CDR3 is TGTGCCACCAGCGAGGGTCCTTACTACGAGCAGTACTTC. Protein product: CATSEGPYYEQYF.

The chain employs TRBV9 and TRBJ2-7, with 11 bases lining up with TRBD1. The CDR3 consists of 15 residues. With 0 bases clipped from V and 2 bases from J, the junction kept 1 base outside the gene matches. CDR1 and CDR2 (germline): SGDLS, YYNGEE. The CDR3 DNA sequence: TGTGCCAGCAGCGTAGTGGGACAGGGGGCCTACGAGCAGTACTTC. Protein: CASSVVGQGAYEQYF.

V gene TRBV6-6 combines with J gene TRBJ2-3; 9 nucleotides agree with TRBD1. The CDR3 runs to 15 residues. Germline V CDR1 and CDR2: MNHNY, SVGAGI (reference sequence). The J segment lost 4 bases and the V segment lost 7 bases, leaving 9 bases of the junction unmatched. The CDR3 is CASTMRGQGSDTQYF. CDR3 sequence (DNA): TGTGCCAGCACCATGAGGGGACAGGGTTCAGATACGCAGTATTTT.

The chain couples TRBV14 to TRBJ2-3, with a weak D call TRBD2 (5 bases). The CDR3 loop spans 13 amino acids. Per germline, CDR1 SGHDN and CDR2 FVKESK. Between the trimmed V and J ends, which lost 5 bases and 2 bases, there was a span of 8 bases. The CDR3 here is CASSGLTTDTQYF. The CDR3 DNA reads TGTGCCAGCAGCGGACTTACCACAGATACGCAGTATTTT.

The gene calls are TRBV28 and TRBJ2-2, with D perhaps matching TRBD1 (5 bases). The CDR3 loop spans 15 amino acids. Germline CDR1 MDHEN, CDR2 SYDVKM. The V end lost 4 bases, the J end lost 0 bases, and 9 bases lay between the germline ends. This CDR3 is CASSWGRSNTGELFF. The CDR3 bases are TGTGCCAGCAGTTGGGGCAGATCGAACACCGGGGAGCTGTTTTTT.